This TCR beta chain was retrieved from a study of blood T cell repertoires in COVID-19. Study-level background: From the United States, Italy and Spain came samples of acute and convalescent COVID-19.

The age range of participants was 18 to 89 years, with residence in some 25 US areas. The germline gives CDR1 MNHNY, CDR2 SVGAGI (reference sequence). V shed 4 bases and J shed 0 bases, with 10 bases lying between them. This CDR3 region has 14 residues. Profiling relied on immunoSEQ multiplex PCR, and the TCRdb table lists in-frame clones only, not all of them. Of around 300,000 clones detected, around nine tenths appear once; the ten largest clones hold approximately 2%. This TCR came from a woman aged 55-69 years who had recovered from COVID-19. Sequencing input: PBMCs or T cells enriched from blood (not recorded which). The V and J genes are TRBV6-6 and TRBJ2-7, with D unresolved. The CDR3: CASSSVQSSYEQYF. CDR3 nucleotide sequence: TGTGCCAGCAGTTCGGTCCAAAGCTCCTACGAGCAGTACTTC.